This note documents a single T cell receptor (beta chain) sequence. Its antigen remains unidentified. The record originates from a study of identical twins. The study's findings and limits: Reduced insertions were recorded for abundant cord blood beta clonotypes, with no such pattern in memory repertoires. Out-of-frame TCR alpha sharing observed in monozygotic twins exceeded model estimates. It was possible that invariant MAIT and iNKT cells partly confounded the zero-insertion analyses.

Germline CDR1 and CDR2: SGHRS and YFSETQ. The V end lost 3 bases, the J end lost 7 bases, and 8 bases lay between the germline ends. This CDR3 comprises 13 residues. A universal primer site arose from template switching, and cDNA bore unique molecular identifiers. TCRdb itself ran the 5' RACE reads through MiXCR, one entry per CDR3 protein. Here the sample spans approximately 670,000 distinct CDR3 sequences, roughly 6% being singletons. Sample: naive T cells sorted from blood. The chain carries TRBV5-1 and TRBJ1-6; no reliable D call. The clonotype was recovered from a man aged 18 to 29 in good health. CDR3 residues: CASSWEINSPLHF. CDR3 nucleotide sequence: TGCGCCAGCAGCTGGGAAATCAATTCACCCCTCCACTTT.